This entry is about one T cell receptor beta chain. The data derive from a study of cytomegalovirus exposure and HLA in healthy donors. V was clipped by 1 base and J by 3 bases; unmatched bases: 6. Germline assignment: CDR1 LNHNV and CDR2 YYDKDF (reference sequence). CDR3 length: 15 amino acids. Use of 60 Vbeta and 13 Jbeta primers characterized the PCR. Produced via immunoSEQ multiplex PCR; TCRdb's table is partial and in-frame only. Of more than 150,000 clones listed, 87% are singletons. This receptor was taken from a girl less than two years old in good health and CMV-seronegative. The rearrangement links TRBV15 to TRBJ2-7; 7 bases map to TRBD2. The specimen was PBMCs. DNA for the CDR3: TGTGCCACCAGCAGAGTAGAAGCGGGGCTCTACGAGCAGTACTTC. Encoded protein: CATSRVEAGLYEQYF.